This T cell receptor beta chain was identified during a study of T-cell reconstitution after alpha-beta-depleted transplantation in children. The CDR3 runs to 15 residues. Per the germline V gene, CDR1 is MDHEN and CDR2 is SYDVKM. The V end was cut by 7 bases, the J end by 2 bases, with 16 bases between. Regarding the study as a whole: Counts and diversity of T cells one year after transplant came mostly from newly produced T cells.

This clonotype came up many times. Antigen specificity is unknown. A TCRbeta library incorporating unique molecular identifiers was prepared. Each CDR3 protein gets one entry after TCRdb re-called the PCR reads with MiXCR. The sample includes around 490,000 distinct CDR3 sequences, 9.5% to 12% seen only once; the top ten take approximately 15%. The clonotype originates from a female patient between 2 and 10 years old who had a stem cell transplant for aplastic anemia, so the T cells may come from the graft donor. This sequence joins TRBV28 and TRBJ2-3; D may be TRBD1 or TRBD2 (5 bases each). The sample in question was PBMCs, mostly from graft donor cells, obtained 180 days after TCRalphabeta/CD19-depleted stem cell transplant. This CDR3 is CASIPGDQNTDTQYF. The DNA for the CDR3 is TGTGCCAGCATTCCCGGGGACCAAAACACAGATACGCAGTATTTT.